This T cell receptor beta chain was captured in a study of control samples from healthy donors and cancer patients. Trimming took 4 bases from V and 2 from J; bases not matched to a gene: 4. The CDR3 has 15 residues. From germline, CDR1 is SGDLS and CDR2 YYNGEE. Clones were sequenced by immunoSEQ multiplex PCR, and TCRdb holds only the in-frame ones, with some missing. The table has some 39,000 clones, 65% to 85% seen once. The chain combines TRBV9 with TRBJ2-3, with TRBD1 matching over 10 bases. The sequence derives from a woman in her fifties or sixties with lung cancer. Sequenced: PBMCs. CDR3 residues: CASSLRQGATDTQYF. Here the CDR3 DNA reads TGTGCCAGCAGCCTTCGACAGGGGGCCACAGATACGCAGTATTTT. Together with reference TRBV9 and TRBJ2-3, the CDR3 gives the full variable domain: DSGVTQTPKHLITATGQRVTLRCSPRSGDLSVYWYQQSLDQGLQFLIQYYNGEERAKGNILERFSAQQFPDLHSELNLSSLELGDSALYFCASSLRQGATDTQYFGPGTRLTVL.